What follows describes a single TCR beta chain. Its antigen remains unidentified. Described time point: week 47, end of study. One vaccine dose held 300 ug of mutant IDH1 20-mer peptide and came with topical imiquimod. The protocol was immunoSEQ multiplex PCR, while the TCRdb copy is restricted to in-frame clones and leaves out a portion. The data contain tens of thousands of clones, 70% to 85% of them singletons. The sample is drawn from a study of a mutant IDH1 vaccine in newly diagnosed glioma. About the research overall: In some groups vaccination began 4-6 weeks post-radiotherapy; others received it with temozolomide. Treated patients comprised about 60% males and roughly 40% females, mean age about 40 years.

This sequence was found in a woman in her thirties or forties with glioma. Some clones in this sample may be carry-over from other donors' samples. The material sequenced was PBMCs, taken from a glioma patient whose treatment included an IDH1 peptide vaccine.

CDR3 coding DNA: TGTGCCAGCAGTTACTCTGGGGGTGCCGGGGAGCTGTTTTTT. Protein product: CASSYSGGAGELFF. The genes are TRBV6-5 and TRBJ2-2; D possibly uses TRBD1 or TRBD2 (5 bases each). The CDR3 loop spans 14 amino acids. The germline V gene encodes CDR1 MNHEY and CDR2 SVGAGI. Trimming cost V 0 bases and J 6 bases, with 8 bases left between them.